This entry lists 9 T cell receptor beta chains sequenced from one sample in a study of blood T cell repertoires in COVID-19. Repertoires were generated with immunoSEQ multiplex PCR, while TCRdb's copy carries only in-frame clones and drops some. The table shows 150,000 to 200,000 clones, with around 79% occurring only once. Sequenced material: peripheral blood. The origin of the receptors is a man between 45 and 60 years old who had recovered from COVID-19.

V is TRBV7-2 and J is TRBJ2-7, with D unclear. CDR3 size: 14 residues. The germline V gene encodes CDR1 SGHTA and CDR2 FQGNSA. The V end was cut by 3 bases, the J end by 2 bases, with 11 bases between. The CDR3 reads CASSFFFTTYEQYF. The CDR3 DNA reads TGTGCCAGCAGCTTTTTCTTCACAACCTACGAGCAGTACTTC.

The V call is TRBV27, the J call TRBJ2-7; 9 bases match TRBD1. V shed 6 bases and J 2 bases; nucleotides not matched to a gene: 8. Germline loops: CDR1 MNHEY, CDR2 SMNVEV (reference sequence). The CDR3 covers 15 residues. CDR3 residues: CASRSGQGRTYEQYF. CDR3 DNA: TGTGCCAGCAGGAGTGGACAGGGGAGGACCTACGAGCAGTACTTC.

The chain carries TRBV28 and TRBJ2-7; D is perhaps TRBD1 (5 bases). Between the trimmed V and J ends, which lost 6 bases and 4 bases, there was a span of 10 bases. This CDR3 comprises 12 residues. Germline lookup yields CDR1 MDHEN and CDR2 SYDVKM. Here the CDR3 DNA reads TGTGCCAGCAGGGCAGGGCCTTACGAGCAGTACTTC. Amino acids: CASRAGPYEQYF.

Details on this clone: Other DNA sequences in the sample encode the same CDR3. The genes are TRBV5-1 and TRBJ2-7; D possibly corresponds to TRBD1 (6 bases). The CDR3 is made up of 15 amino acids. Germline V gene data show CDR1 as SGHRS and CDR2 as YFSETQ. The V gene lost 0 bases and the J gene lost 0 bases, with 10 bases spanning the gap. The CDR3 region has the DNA TGCGCCAGCAGCTTGGTGGCAGGGGCCTCCTACGAGCAGTACTTC. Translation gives CASSLVAGASYEQYF. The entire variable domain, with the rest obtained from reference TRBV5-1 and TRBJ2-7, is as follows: KAGVTQTPRYLIKTRGQQVTLSCSPISGHRSVSWYQQTPGQGLQFLFEYFSETQRNKGNFPGRFSGRQFSNSRSEMNVSTLELGDSALYLCASSLVAGASYEQYFGPGTRLTVT.

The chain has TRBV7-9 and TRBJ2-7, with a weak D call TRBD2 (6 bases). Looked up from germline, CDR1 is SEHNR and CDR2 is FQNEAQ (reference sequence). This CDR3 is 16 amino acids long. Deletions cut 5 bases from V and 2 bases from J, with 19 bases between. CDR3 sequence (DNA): TGTGCCAGCAGCCGTCCCGGTGCTAGCGACGCCTACGAGCAGTACTTC. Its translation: CASSRPGASDAYEQYF.

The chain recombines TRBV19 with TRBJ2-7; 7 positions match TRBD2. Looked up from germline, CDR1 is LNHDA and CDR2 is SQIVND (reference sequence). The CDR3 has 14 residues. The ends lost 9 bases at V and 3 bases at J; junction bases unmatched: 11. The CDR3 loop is CASRPQERGYEQYF. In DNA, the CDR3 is TGTGCCAGCCGCCCACAGGAGCGGGGCTACGAGCAGTACTTC.

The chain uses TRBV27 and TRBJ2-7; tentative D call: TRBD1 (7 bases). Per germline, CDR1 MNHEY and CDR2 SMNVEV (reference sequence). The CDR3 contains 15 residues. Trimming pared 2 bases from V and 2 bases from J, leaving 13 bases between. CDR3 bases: TGTGCCAGCAGTTTAATGCCAGGGGGGACCTACGAGCAGTACTTC. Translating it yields CASSLMPGGTYEQYF.

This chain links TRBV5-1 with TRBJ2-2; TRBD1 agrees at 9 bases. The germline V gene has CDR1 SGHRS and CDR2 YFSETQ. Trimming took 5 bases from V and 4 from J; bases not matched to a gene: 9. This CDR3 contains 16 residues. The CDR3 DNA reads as TGCGCCAGCAGATTACAGGGGGCATCAAGCACCGGGGAGCTGTTTTTT. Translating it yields CASRLQGASSTGELFF. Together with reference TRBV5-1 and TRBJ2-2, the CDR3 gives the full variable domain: KAGVTQTPRYLIKTRGQQVTLSCSPISGHRSVSWYQQTPGQGLQFLFEYFSETQRNKGNFPGRFSGRQFSNSRSEMNVSTLELGDSALYLCASRLQGASSTGELFFGEGSRLTVL.

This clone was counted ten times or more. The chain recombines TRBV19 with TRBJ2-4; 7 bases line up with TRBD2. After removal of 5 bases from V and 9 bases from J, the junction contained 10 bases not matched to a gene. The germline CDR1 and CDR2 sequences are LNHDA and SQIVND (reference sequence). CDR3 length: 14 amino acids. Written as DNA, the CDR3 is TGTGCCAGTAGTGCTGCCGGGACTATGGGCATTCAGTACTTC. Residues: CASSAAGTMGIQYF.